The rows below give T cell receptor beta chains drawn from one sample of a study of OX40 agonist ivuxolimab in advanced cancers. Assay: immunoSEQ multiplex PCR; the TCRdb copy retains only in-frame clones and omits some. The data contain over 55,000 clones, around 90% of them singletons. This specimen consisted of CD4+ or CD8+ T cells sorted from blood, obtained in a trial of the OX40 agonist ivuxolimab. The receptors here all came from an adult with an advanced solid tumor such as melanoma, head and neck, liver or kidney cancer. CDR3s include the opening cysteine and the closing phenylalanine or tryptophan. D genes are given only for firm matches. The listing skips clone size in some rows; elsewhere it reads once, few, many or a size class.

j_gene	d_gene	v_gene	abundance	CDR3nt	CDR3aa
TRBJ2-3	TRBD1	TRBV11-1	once	TGTGCCAGCAGCTTAGGGCCGGGACAGACAGCGGATACGCAGTATTTT	CASSLGPGQTADTQYF
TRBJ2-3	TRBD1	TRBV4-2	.	TGTGCCAGCAGCTCCCAGGGGGAACAATCTTCTAGCACAGATACGCAGTATTTT	CASSSQGEQSSSTDTQYF
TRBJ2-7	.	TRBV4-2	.	TGTGCCAGCAGCTTGGGCCCCGAGCAGTACTTC	CASSLGPEQYF
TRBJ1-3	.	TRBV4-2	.	TGTGCCAGCAGCCCCTGGGCACAGGTCTCTGGAAACACCATATATTTT	CASSPWAQVSGNTIYF
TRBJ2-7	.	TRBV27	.	TGTGCCAGCAGTTCTGGGGGCGGCTACGAGCAGTACTTC	CASSSGGGYEQYF
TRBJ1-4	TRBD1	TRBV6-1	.	TGTGCCAGCAGTGAATTTGGGCAGGGGGCCGAAAAACTGTTTTTT	CASSEFGQGAEKLFF
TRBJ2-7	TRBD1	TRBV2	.	TGTGCCAGCAGTGGGGACAGTACCTTGGGGGAGCAGTACTTC	CASSGDSTLGEQYF
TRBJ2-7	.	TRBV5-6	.	TGTGCCAGCAGCTTGGCTCAGGGTTACGAGCAGTACTTC	CASSLAQGYEQYF
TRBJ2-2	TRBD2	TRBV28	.	TGTGCCAGCAGTTTCGGGCTAGCGGCCGGGGAGCTGTTTTTT	CASSFGLAAGELFF
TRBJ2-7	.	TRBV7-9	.	TGTGCCAGCAGCTTATCCACAGGGTTGGAGGAGCAGTACTTC	CASSLSTGLEEQYF
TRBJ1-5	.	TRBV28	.	TGTGCCAGCAGAATTAGGGGGATCCCGGATTATAGCAATCAGCCCCAGCATTTT	CASRIRGIPDYSNQPQHF
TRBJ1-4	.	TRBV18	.	TGTGCCAGCTCACCACTGGACAGAGTTGCAACTAATGAAAAACTGTTTTTT	CASSPLDRVATNEKLFF
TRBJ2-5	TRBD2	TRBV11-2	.	TGTGCCAGCAGGACAGCGGGGAGGGTTGGGACCCAGTACTTC	CASRTAGRVGTQYF
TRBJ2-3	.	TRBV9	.	TGTGCCAGCAGCGTTAACAGTCCACCCTCTCTCACAGATACGCAGTATTTT	CASSVNSPPSLTDTQYF
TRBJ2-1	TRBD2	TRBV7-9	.	TGTGCCAGCAGCCCCACGACTAGCGGTCTAGGCGATGAGCAGTTCTTC	CASSPTTSGLGDEQFF